This T cell receptor beta chain derives from a study of cytomegalovirus exposure and HLA in healthy donors. Between the trimmed V and J ends, which lost 4 bases and 0 bases, there was a span of 19 bases. The CDR3 runs 17 residues. Germline CDR1 is SGHNT and CDR2 is YYREEE (reference sequence). Whole-study results and caveats: Per a prior analysis, the majority of TCR beta V segments were productive roughly 87% or roughly 30% of the time.

This clone was seen a few times. What it recognizes is unknown. With 60 Vbeta and 13 Jbeta primers, the PCR was carried out. Sequencing used immunoSEQ multiplex PCR; TCRdb keeps in-frame clones, though not all of them. This table has 110,000 or so clones, 70% to 90% appearing once. Material for sequencing was PBMCs. This clonotype was obtained from a man aged 40-50 years in good health and CMV-seronegative. The chain has TRBV5-4 and TRBJ1-2; TRBD1 might be the D (6 bases). The CDR3 loop is CASSPVAIGTTNYGYTF. CDR3 sequence (DNA): TGTGCCAGCAGCCCAGTTGCGATTGGGACAACTAACTATGGCTACACCTTC.